These T cell receptor beta chains were read from a single sample in a study of CD8 T cells in ankylosing spondylitis. TCRdb called the 5' RACE reads again in MiXCR, with one record for every CDR3 protein. Of around 450,000 distinct CDR3 sequences listed, roughly 26% were seen once; the top ten hold approximately 1%. Sequenced input: blood, either unsorted or a sorted T cell fraction (not recorded which). All receptors derive from a male donor with ankylosing spondylitis. The CDR3 runs from the conserved cysteine through the conserved F or W. The order of the fields is V gene, clone size, D gene, J gene, CDR3 protein. D genes are given only for firm matches. Clone size is shown for a subset of rows, as once, few, many or a class of expanded clone.

>TRBV5-1|.|.|TRBJ2-3
CASSPWGTDTQYF
>TRBV5-1|.|TRBD2|TRBJ2-1
CASSLELAGGGNEQFF
>TRBV11-3|.|.|TRBJ2-7
CASSLESSYEQYF
>TRBV2|.|TRBD2|TRBJ2-3
CASSVISREDTQYF
>TRBV6-5|.|.|TRBJ2-5
CASSYRSGRETQYF
>TRBV11-2|.|TRBD2|TRBJ2-7
CASSLEDQGFAGEIYEQYF
>TRBV20-1|.|.|TRBJ1-6
CSAGTIASPLHF
>TRBV20-1|.|.|TRBJ2-5
CSASPQGIYHQETQYF
>TRBV27|few|.|TRBJ2-7
CASSLAKPYEQYF
>TRBV12-3/TRBV12-4|.|.|TRBJ1-2
CASSHRRGDYGYTF
>TRBV29-1|many|.|TRBJ2-1
CSVEPGGGYNEQFF
>TRBV7-9|.|.|TRBJ1-6
CASSLVTANSPLHF
>TRBV7-8|.|.|TRBJ2-2
CASSLVRQANTGELFF
>TRBV12-3/TRBV12-4|.|.|TRBJ1-4
CASSLMGDGEKLFF
>TRBV3-1|.|.|TRBJ1-1
CASSPKSYTEAFF
>TRBV20-1|.|.|TRBJ1-2
CSASVPQDNYGYTF
>TRBV5-1|.|TRBD2|TRBJ2-1
CASSLAWLAGGNEQFF
>TRBV7-2|.|.|TRBJ1-2
CASSLGDYEGYTF
>TRBV3-1|.|.|TRBJ1-2
CASSQGVQGNDGYTF
>TRBV11-2|few|.|TRBJ2-1
CASIRRGGNEQFF
>TRBV7-2|few|.|TRBJ2-3
CASSLNGGSTGDTQYF
>TRBV12-3/TRBV12-4|few|TRBD1|TRBJ1-4
CASRQGAANEKLFF
>TRBV7-8|.|.|TRBJ1-1
CASSPAIGGMNTEAFF
>TRBV5-1|many|TRBD2|TRBJ2-1
CASSLGPGLEGEQFF
>TRBV5-1|.|TRBD2|TRBJ2-1
CASRYTSGRGSYNEQFF
>TRBV18|.|TRBD1|TRBJ2-4
CASSPQAGTGLWGAKNIQYF
>TRBV2|.|.|TRBJ2-7
CASTGSYEQYF
>TRBV7-6|.|.|TRBJ2-3
CASSVQRADTQYF
>TRBV28|.|.|TRBJ2-1
CASINGVGQFF
>TRBV20-1|.|TRBD2|TRBJ2-7
CSATRGAGPYEQYF
>TRBV5-1|many|.|TRBJ1-1
CASSLEQNTEAFF
>TRBV20-1|few|TRBD1|TRBJ1-2
CSAGTSGGAGGYTF